Listed here are 8 T cell receptor beta chains from one sample, sequenced in a study of metastatic and nonmetastatic thyroid tumors (dated by TCRdb to 2020 to 2021). The receptor library was made with PCR. TCRdb lists the instrument as Illumina HiSeq 4000. TCRdb's own reprocessing of the public reads used fastp at Q25 and MiXCR and kept productive beta chains. Within this sample are around 28,000 clones, with 25% to 35% of them counted one time only. In total, the top ten clones hold around 30% of the sample. No patient had received any treatment before thyroid surgery. Sequences were obtained from blood. These receptors were taken from a female donor with papillary thyroid cancer or a benign thyroid nodule (not recorded which). Some clones in this sample may be carry-over from other donors' samples.

The chain joins TRBV20-1 to TRBJ1-2; D uncertain. This CDR3 has 14 amino acids. The germline gives CDR1 DFQATT, CDR2 SNEGSKA (reference sequence). V was trimmed by 0 bases and J by 2 bases, leaving 10 bases between them. The CDR3 loop reads CSAREGKGNYGYTF. The CDR3 DNA reads TGCAGTGCTAGAGAGGGGAAAGGGAACTATGGCTACACCTTC.

The V gene is TRBV5-6, the J gene TRBJ2-1; D gene uncertain. Per germline, CDR1 SGHDT and CDR2 YYEEEE. This CDR3 comprises 11 residues. V shed 6 bases and J shed 10 bases, with 11 bases lying between them. CDR3 sequence: CASTGAEEQFF. CDR3 bases: TGTGCCAGCACCGGAGCCGAGGAGCAGTTCTTC.

A few counts support this clone. This rearrangement joins TRBV6-1 to TRBJ1-2, with 10 bases that match TRBD1. CDR3 length: 14 amino acids. The germline V gene has CDR1 MNHNS and CDR2 SASEGT. V trimming: 4 bases; J trimming: 6 bases; junction bases outside the gene matches: 5. The DNA for the CDR3 is TGTGCCAGCAGTGGACAGGGGGCTAGTGATGGCTACACCTTC. It encodes CASSGQGASDGYTF.

This clone was seen only once. The genes are TRBV19 and TRBJ1-5; D call uncertain. The germline V and J ends were trimmed by 7 bases and 3 bases, with 16 bases remaining between them. CDR1 and CDR2 from the germline V gene are LNHDA and SQIVND (reference sequence). There are 15 residues in the CDR3. CDR3 loop: CASILLDGNNQPQHF. CDR3 nucleotides: TGTGCCAGTATTCTCCTGGACGGTAACAATCAGCCCCAGCATTTT.

The chain recombines TRBV5-1 with TRBJ1-6, with 7 bases identical to TRBD1. The CDR3 is made up of 14 amino acids. The trim removed 3 bases at V and 6 bases at J, leaving 3 bases unmatched. CDR1 SGHRS and CDR2 YFSETQ come from the germline V gene. The CDR3 region is CASSSGTANSPLHF. The CDR3, as DNA: TGCGCCAGCAGCTCTGGGACAGCTAATTCACCCCTCCACTTT.

This clone was observed a few times. An end of the junction differs from the germline gene, which may be a read error. V usage is TRBV6-4 and J usage is TRBJ1-6, with a tentative D call TRBD1 (5 bases). The germline gives CDR1 MRHNA, CDR2 SNTAGT. This CDR3 spans 14 amino acids. The CDR3 DNA reads TGTGCCAGCAGTGACGGGGGTGATAATTCATCCCTCCACTTT. Translating it yields CASSDGGDNSSLHF.

This clone was counted ten times or more. The V and J genes are TRBV19 and TRBJ1-1; D is ambiguous. Germline CDR1 reads LNHDA; CDR2 reads SQIVND (reference sequence). The CDR3 totals 13 residues. Trimming shortened V by 6 bases and J by 5 bases, and 13 bases separated the two germline ends. For the CDR3, the DNA is TGTGCCAGTAGGGACGGATGGGGAACTGAAGCTTTCTTT. Protein product: CASRDGWGTEAFF.

This clone occurred many times. The chain carries TRBV20-1 and TRBJ2-1; unclear D gene. V dropped 3 bases and J dropped 0 bases, with 9 bases sitting between them. Germline V gives CDR1 DFQATT, CDR2 SNEGSKA (reference sequence). This CDR3 has 14 residues. CDR3 sequence (DNA): TGCAGTGCTAGTGGGCTGAGCTCCTACAATGAGCAGTTCTTC. Amino acids: CSASGLSSYNEQFF.